One and the same sample provided the 19 T cell receptor beta chains below, sequenced in a study of T-cell memory formation after mild COVID-19. TCRdb used MiXCR to reprocess the 5' RACE reads, holding one entry per CDR3 protein. There are roughly 450,000 distinct CDR3 sequences in the sample; over 15% occur only once, and about 12% lies in the top ten. What was sequenced was PBMCs or a T cell subset sorted from them (not recorded which). Receptors originate from an adult woman who had mild COVID-19 (a few samples of this study predate the infection). Cell type and time point are not known.

The V gene is TRBV5-1, the J gene TRBJ2-1, with 7 bases aligning to TRBD2. The CDR3 sequence is 15 residues long. V was clipped by 4 bases and J by 5 bases; unmatched bases: 9. Germline CDR1 SGHRS, CDR2 YFSETQ. For the CDR3, the DNA is TGCGCCAGCAGCCCCGGGTGGGGGGGGAACAATGAGCAGTTCTTC. It specifies CASSPGWGGNNEQFF.

This clonotype occurred a few times. This chain links TRBV12-3 or TRBV12-4 with TRBJ2-1; 9 nucleotides line up with TRBD1. The CDR3 runs 15 residues. V lost 6 bases, J lost 3 bases, and 6 bases stayed unmatched. As DNA, the CDR3 is TGTGCCAGCAGCCCGACAGGGGGGGTCTACAATGAGCAGTTCTTC. Encoded protein: CASSPTGGVYNEQFF.

This clonotype has a handful of counts. The chain recombines TRBV18 with TRBJ1-1, with a weak D call TRBD1 (6 bases). This CDR3 region has 15 residues. V gave up 4 bases and J gave up 1 base, with 13 bases separating them. The V gene's germline CDR1 is KGHSH and CDR2 LQKENI. The CDR3, as DNA: TGTGCCAGCTCACGAACGGGACACACGAACACTGAAGCTTTCTTT. It codes for CASSRTGHTNTEAFF.

The chain has TRBV7-9 and TRBJ2-1; D uncertain. Germline assignment: CDR1 SEHNR and CDR2 FQNEAQ (reference sequence). The CDR3 contains 15 residues. Trimming shortened V by 4 bases and J by 0 bases, and 10 bases separated the two germline ends. CDR3 DNA sequence: TGTGCCAGCAGCTCCGTCGGAAGCTCCTACAATGAGCAGTTCTTC. Translated, it gives CASSSVGSSYNEQFF.

This clonotype has a handful of counts. V usage is TRBV9 and J usage is TRBJ2-1; 12 nucleotides match TRBD2. The CDR3 has 19 amino acids. Germline CDR1 reads SGDLS; CDR2 reads YYNGEE. The ends lost 3 bases at V and 3 bases at J; junction bases unmatched: 13. The CDR3 is CASSGSILSSGRDYNEQFF. CDR3 DNA sequence: TGTGCCAGCAGCGGGTCCATCCTCTCTAGCGGGAGGGACTACAATGAGCAGTTCTTC.

The V gene is TRBV7-2, the J gene TRBJ1-3; weak D call: TRBD1 (5 bases). Germline V gene lookup returns CDR1 SGHTA and CDR2 FQGNSA. CDR3 length: 16 amino acids. V shed 3 bases and J shed 2 bases, with 14 bases lying between them. In nucleotides, the CDR3 is TGTGCCAGCAGCTTGAATGCAAGGACAACTGGAAACACCATATATTTT. This encodes CASSLNARTTGNTIYF.

This clonotype turned up a few times. The rearrangement uses TRBV7-6 and TRBJ2-7; D gene ambiguous. Trimming pared 5 bases from V and 6 bases from J, leaving 11 bases between. Germline CDR1 SGHVS, CDR2 FNYEAQ. This CDR3 region has 12 residues. CDR3 DNA: TGTGCCAGCAGCCCCGGCGACGGCGAGCAGTACTTC. Protein: CASSPGDGEQYF. The full variable domain, rest sourced from reference TRBV7-6 and TRBJ2-7, is GAGVSQSPRYKVTKRGQDVALRCDPISGHVSLYWYRQALGQGPEFLTYFNYEAQQDKSGLPNDRFSAERPEGSISTLTIQRTEQRDSAMYRCASSPGDGEQYFGPGTRLTVT.

This rearrangement joins TRBV5-4 to TRBJ2-5; a possible D gene is TRBD2 (5 bases). Trimming left V 5 bases short and J 2 bases short, with 16 bases between. The CDR3 is 15 amino acids. The germline V gene has CDR1 SGHNT and CDR2 YYREEE (reference sequence). CDR3 nucleotides: TGTGCCAGCAGTATCTTTCCCCGGGAACAAGAGACCCAGTACTTC. Its protein is CASSIFPREQETQYF. Full variable domain (outside the CDR3, taken from reference TRBV5-4 and TRBJ2-5): ETGVTQSPTHLIKTRGQQVTLRCSSQSGHNTVSWYQQALGQGPQFIFQYYREEENGRGNFPPRFSGLQFPNYSSELNVNALELDDSALYLCASSIFPREQETQYFGPGTRLLVL.

This clonotype was detected many times. The chain combines TRBV7-2 with TRBJ2-1, with a tentative D call TRBD2 (5 bases). V shed 4 bases and J shed 12 bases, with 25 bases lying between them. CDR1 and CDR2 from the germline V gene are SGHTA and FQGNSA. The CDR3 is 16 residues long. The CDR3 spells CASSSQTQGSREAQFF. DNA of the CDR3: TGTGCCAGCAGCTCCCAAACACAAGGGAGCCGCGAGGCGCAGTTCTTC.

A single count supports this clonotype. V is TRBV28 and J is TRBJ1-6; no definite D call. Germline loops: CDR1 MDHEN, CDR2 SYDVKM. The CDR3 runs 13 residues. Trimming removed 2 bases at V and 5 bases at J, with 4 bases between. The CDR3 is CASSLGNNSPLHF. CDR3 sequence (DNA): TGTGCCAGCAGTTTAGGGAATAATTCACCCCTCCACTTT.

The chain carries TRBV2 and TRBJ1-2; possibly TRBD1 for D (5 bases). The germline V gene has CDR1 SNHLY and CDR2 FYNNEI. The CDR3 runs to 14 residues. V lost 6 bases to trimming and J lost 5 bases, with 16 bases between them. CDR3 loop: CASRSQGLGYGYTF. CDR3 nucleotide sequence: TGTGCCAGCAGATCCCAGGGCTTGGGATATGGCTACACCTTC.

This clonotype has only a few counts. CDR3 loop: CASSPWTGLNTIYF. Here the CDR3 DNA reads TGTGCCAGCAGTCCTTGGACAGGGTTGAACACCATATATTTT. The rearrangement links TRBV12-3 or TRBV12-4 to TRBJ1-3; 8 nucleotides match TRBD1. This CDR3 is built from 14 residues. The junction had 7 bases not matched to a gene; V was cut back by 5 bases and J by 7 bases.

This clonotype was seen a few times. The rearrangement links TRBV12-3 or TRBV12-4 to TRBJ2-2; D remains ambiguous. The length of the CDR3 is 17 residues. Trimming took 3 bases from V and 0 from J, leaving 14 bases between them. The CDR3 bases are TGTGCCAGCAGTTTGGATTGGGGTTCCGCGAACACCGGGGAGCTGTTTTTT. Amino acid sequence: CASSLDWGSANTGELFF.

In this sample, this clonotype turned up many times. The chain uses TRBV7-9 and TRBJ2-7, with TRBD2 matching over 10 bases. J lost 7 bases, V lost 5 bases, and 5 bases had no gene match. The CDR3 runs to 13 residues. Per germline, CDR1 SEHNR and CDR2 FQNEAQ (reference sequence). For the CDR3, the DNA is TGTGCCAGCAGCCCAGCGGGGGGGCTTGAGCAGTACTTC. This encodes CASSPAGGLEQYF.

The rearrangement uses TRBV12-3 or TRBV12-4 and TRBJ1-1; 9 positions agree with TRBD1. The CDR3 runs to 15 residues. The V and J ends lost 6 bases and 5 bases, in that order; junction bases with no gene match: 10. The CDR3 nucleotides read TGTGCCAGCAGCACAACCGGGACAGGGAAGACTGAAGCTTTCTTT. This sequence encodes CASSTTGTGKTEAFF.

The V call is TRBV7-8, the J call TRBJ1-4, with D perhaps matching TRBD1 (6 bases). Deletions cut 1 base from V and 6 bases from J, with 12 bases between. Germline V gene lookup returns CDR1 SGHVS and CDR2 FQNEAQ. The CDR3 is made up of 15 amino acids. CDR3: CASSLVRGRDEKLFF. The CDR3 region has the DNA TGTGCCAGCAGCTTAGTCCGGGGGCGGGATGAAAAACTGTTTTTT.

This clonotype occurred a few times. The chain combines TRBV18 with TRBJ1-1; 8 bases align to TRBD1. Germline-derived CDR1 and CDR2 are KGHSH and LQKENI. V shed 5 bases, J shed 5 bases, and the junction held 7 bases outside the gene matches. The CDR3 is made up of 14 amino acids. The CDR3 loop reads CASSSQQGDTEAFF. The DNA for the CDR3 is TGTGCCAGCTCATCGCAACAGGGGGATACTGAAGCTTTCTTT.

This clonotype was seen only a few times. The J gene is TRBJ2-3, the V gene TRBV5-4; D is unresolved. Trimming pared 4 bases from V and 1 base from J, leaving 10 bases between. This CDR3 spans 14 amino acids. CDR1 is SGHNT, CDR2 YYREEE, per germline (reference sequence). The CDR3 DNA sequence: TGTGCCAGCAGCCCCGAGGTCGGCACAGATACGCAGTATTTT. Residues: CASSPEVGTDTQYF.

This clonotype occurred a few times. V is TRBV27 and J is TRBJ1-4; 9 nucleotides line up with TRBD1. The CDR3 runs to 19 residues. The ends lost 5 bases at V and 0 bases at J; junction bases unmatched: 13. Germline V lookup: CDR1 MNHEY, CDR2 SMNVEV (reference sequence). CDR3 DNA sequence: TGTGCCAGCAGTCAATCAGGGACAGGGTATCCGGCAACTAATGAAAAACTGTTTTTT. Translating gives CASSQSGTGYPATNEKLFF.